Described below is a single TCR beta chain sequence and its context. The antigen remains unidentified. Measured with immunoSEQ multiplex PCR; TCRdb has only the in-frame clones, and not every one. This table has more than 85,000 clones, roughly nine tenths appearing once. The time point here: cycle 4 day 1 (C4D1), after 5 to 7 weeks of nivolumab. Every patient was affected by relapse after autologous stem cell transplantation, while exposure to brentuximab vedotin was not uniform. This specimen belongs to a study of PD-1 blockade in classical Hodgkin lymphoma. In the study overall: Nivolumab dosed at 3 mg/kg went to patients intravenously every 2 weeks. Study-wide findings and caveats: In CD4+ cells, TCR diversity went up significantly by C4D1, but in CD8+ cells it did not. Complete responders showed a baseline diversity that resembled the diversity of newly diagnosed patients. Reports indicated that newly diagnosed patients had lower baseline TCR diversity than healthy donors did.

Germline lookup yields CDR1 LGHNA and CDR2 YSLEER. The CDR3 sequence is 16 residues long. After removal of 0 bases from V and 5 bases from J, the junction contained 5 bases not matched to a gene. The J gene is TRBJ2-2, the V gene TRBV4-3; 8 bases line up with TRBD2. This clonotype was sampled from a human donor with classical Hodgkin lymphoma. Sequencing was performed on peripheral blood mononuclear cells (PBMCs), taken before the fourth cycle of nivolumab. The CDR3 region is CASSQDHLAGTGELFF. CDR3 coding DNA: TGCGCCAGCAGCCAAGATCATCTAGCGGGTACCGGGGAGCTGTTTTTT.